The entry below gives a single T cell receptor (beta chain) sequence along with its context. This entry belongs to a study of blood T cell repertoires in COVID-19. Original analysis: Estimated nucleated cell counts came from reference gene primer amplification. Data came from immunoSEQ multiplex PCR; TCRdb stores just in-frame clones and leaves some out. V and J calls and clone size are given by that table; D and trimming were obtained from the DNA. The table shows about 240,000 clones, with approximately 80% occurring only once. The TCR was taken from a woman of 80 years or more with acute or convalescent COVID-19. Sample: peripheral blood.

CDR3 in DNA: TGTGCCAGCAGCTTAGGGGACAGGAATAATGAAAAACTGTTTTTT. Residues: CASSLGDRNNEKLFF. This chain connects TRBV7-9 to TRBJ1-4; 8 positions match TRBD1. Germline V gene data show CDR1 as SEHNR and CDR2 as FQNEAQ (reference sequence). The CDR3 sequence is 15 residues long. Trimming took 1 base from V and 4 from J; bases not matched to a gene: 2.